This TCR beta chain was captured in a study of OX40 agonist ivuxolimab in advanced cancers. Overall study findings and caveats: Doses of 0.1 to 3.0 mg/kg were accompanied by clonal expansion of CD4+ and CD8+ blood T cells by week 6.

Sampling of blood occurred at baseline, cycle 4 day 1, and cycle 7 day 1. Clones were read by immunoSEQ multiplex PCR, and TCRdb kept only the in-frame ones, dropping some. The repertoire holds 65,000 to 75,000 clones, less than 85% seen once, with about 0.83% in the top ten. CDR1 and CDR2 from the germline V gene are SGDLS and YYNGEE. J gave up 1 base and V 4 bases, and 6 bases lay outside the gene matches. The CDR3 totals 18 residues. Only one count was recorded for this clone. Its antigen remains unknown. This rearrangement joins TRBV9 to TRBJ2-2; 14 bases line up with TRBD2. The input for sequencing was CD4+ or CD8+ T cells sorted from blood, taken in a trial of the OX40 agonist ivuxolimab. This receptor was identified in an adult with an advanced solid tumor such as melanoma, head and neck, liver or kidney cancer. The DNA of the CDR3 is TGTGCCAGCAGCACAGAGACTAGCGGGAGGGGGAACACCGGGGAGCTGTTTTTT. Its protein product is CASSTETSGRGNTGELFF.